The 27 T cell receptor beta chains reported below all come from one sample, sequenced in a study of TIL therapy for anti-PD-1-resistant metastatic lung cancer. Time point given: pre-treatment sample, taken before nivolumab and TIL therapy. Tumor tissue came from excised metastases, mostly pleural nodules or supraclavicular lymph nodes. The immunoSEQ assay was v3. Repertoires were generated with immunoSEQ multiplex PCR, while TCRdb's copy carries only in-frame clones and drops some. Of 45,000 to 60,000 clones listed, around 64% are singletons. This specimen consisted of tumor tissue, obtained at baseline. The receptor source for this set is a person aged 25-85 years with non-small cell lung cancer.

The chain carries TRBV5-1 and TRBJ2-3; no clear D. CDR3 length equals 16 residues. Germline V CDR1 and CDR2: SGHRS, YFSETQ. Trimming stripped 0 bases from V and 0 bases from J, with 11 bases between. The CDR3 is CASSLANGLSTDTQYF. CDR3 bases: TGCGCCAGCAGCTTGGCCAACGGTCTTAGCACAGATACGCAGTATTTT.

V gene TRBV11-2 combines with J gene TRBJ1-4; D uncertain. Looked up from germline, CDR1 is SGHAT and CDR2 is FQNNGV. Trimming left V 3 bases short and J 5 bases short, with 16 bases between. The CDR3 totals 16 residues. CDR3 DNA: TGTGCCAGCAGCTTGCTGACCCGGGCTCGGAATGAAAAACTGTTTTTT. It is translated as CASSLLTRARNEKLFF.

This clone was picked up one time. CDR3 DNA sequence: TGTGCCAGCAGTTACTCAGGGGGCCGTGAAAAACTGTTTTTT. This sequence encodes CASSYSGGREKLFF. The chain has TRBV6-6 and TRBJ1-4; 7 bases line up with TRBD1. Germline CDR1 is MNHNY and CDR2 is SVGAGI (reference sequence). V lost 0 bases, J lost 7 bases, and 2 bases stayed unmatched. The CDR3 covers 14 residues.

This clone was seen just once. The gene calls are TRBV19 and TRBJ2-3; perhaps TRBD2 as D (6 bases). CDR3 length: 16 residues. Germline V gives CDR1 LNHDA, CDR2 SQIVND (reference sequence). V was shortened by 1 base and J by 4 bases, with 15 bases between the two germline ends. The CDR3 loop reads CASSIGGGSGADTQYF. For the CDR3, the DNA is TGTGCCAGTAGTATAGGAGGAGGGAGTGGGGCAGATACGCAGTATTTT.

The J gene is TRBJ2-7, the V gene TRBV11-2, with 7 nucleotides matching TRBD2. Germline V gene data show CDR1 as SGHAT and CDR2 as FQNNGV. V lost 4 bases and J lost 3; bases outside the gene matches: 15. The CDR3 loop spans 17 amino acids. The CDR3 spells CASSSYPGGPGNYEQYF. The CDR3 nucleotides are TGTGCCAGCAGCTCCTACCCGGGGGGTCCAGGAAACTACGAGCAGTACTTC.

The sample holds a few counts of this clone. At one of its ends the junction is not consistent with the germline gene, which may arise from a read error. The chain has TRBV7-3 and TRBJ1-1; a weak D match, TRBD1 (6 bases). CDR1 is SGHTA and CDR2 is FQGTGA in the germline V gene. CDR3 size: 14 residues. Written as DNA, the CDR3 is TGTGCCAGCAGCTTATGGGGGCTAAACAGTGAAGCTTTCTTT. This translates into CASSLWGLNSEAFF.

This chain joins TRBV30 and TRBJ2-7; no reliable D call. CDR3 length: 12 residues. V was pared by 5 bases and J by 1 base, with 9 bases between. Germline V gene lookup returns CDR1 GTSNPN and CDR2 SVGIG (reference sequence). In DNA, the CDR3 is TGTGCCTGGCACTCCACATCCTACGAGCAGTACTTC. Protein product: CAWHSTSYEQYF.

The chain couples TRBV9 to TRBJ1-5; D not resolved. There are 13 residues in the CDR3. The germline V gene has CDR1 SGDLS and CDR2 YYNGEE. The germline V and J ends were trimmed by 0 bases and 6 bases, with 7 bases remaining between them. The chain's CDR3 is CASSVAGLQPQHF. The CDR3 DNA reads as TGTGCCAGCAGCGTAGCAGGCCTTCAGCCCCAGCATTTT.

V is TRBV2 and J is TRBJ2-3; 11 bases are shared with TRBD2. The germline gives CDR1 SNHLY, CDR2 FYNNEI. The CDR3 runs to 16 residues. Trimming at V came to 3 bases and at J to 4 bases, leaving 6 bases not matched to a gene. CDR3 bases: TGTGCCAGCAGTGATGGTCTAGCGGGAGGCGCAGATACGCAGTATTTT. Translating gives CASSDGLAGGADTQYF. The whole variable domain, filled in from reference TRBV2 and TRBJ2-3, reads EPEVTQTPSHQVTQMGQEVILRCVPISNHLYFYWYRQILGQKVEFLVSFYNNEISEKSEIFDDQFSVERPDGSNFTLKIRSTKLEDSAMYFCASSDGLAGGADTQYFGPGTRLTVL.

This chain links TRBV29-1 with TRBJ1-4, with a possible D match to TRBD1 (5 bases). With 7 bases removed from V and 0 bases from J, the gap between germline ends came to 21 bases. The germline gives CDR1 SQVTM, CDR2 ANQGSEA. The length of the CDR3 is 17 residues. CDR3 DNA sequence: TGCAGCGCCCAGAGGACTGCTGGGGCTCCAACTAATGAAAAACTGTTTTTT. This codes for CSAQRTAGAPTNEKLFF.

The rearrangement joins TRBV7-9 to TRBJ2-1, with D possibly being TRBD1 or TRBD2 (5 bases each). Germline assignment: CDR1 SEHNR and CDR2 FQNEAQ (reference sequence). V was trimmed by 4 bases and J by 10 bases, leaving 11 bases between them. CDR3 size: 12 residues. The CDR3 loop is CASSYSGTEQFF. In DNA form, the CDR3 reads TGTGCCAGCAGCTACTCCGGGACGGAGCAGTTCTTC.

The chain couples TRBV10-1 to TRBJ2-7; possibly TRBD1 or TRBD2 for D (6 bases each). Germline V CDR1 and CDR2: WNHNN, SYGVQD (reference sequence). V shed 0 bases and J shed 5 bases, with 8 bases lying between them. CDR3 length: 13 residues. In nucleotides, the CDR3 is TGCGCCAGCAGTGAGTCGAGGGGGGACGAGCAGTACTTC. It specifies CASSESRGDEQYF.

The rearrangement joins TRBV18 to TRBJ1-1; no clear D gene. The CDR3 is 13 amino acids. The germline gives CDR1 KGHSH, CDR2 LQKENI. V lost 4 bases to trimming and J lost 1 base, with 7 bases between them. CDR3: CASSLPTNTEAFF. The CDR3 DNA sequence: TGTGCCAGCTCACTACCGACGAACACTGAAGCTTTCTTT.

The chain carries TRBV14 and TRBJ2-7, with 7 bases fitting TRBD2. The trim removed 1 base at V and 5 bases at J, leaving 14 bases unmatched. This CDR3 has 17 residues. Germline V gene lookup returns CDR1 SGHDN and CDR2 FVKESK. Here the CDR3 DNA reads TGTGCCAGCAGCCAAGGCTTAGGGACTACCCTAAAGAACGAGCAGTACTTC. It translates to CASSQGLGTTLKNEQYF.

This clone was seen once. CDR3 sequence: CASSPGRYEQYF. CDR3 coding DNA: TGCGCCAGCAGCCCAGGACGCTACGAGCAGTACTTC. This rearrangement joins TRBV5-1 to TRBJ2-7, with D uncertain. Trimming removed 4 bases from V and 3 bases from J, with 8 bases in between. CDR1 is SGHRS, CDR2 YFSETQ, per germline. CDR3 size: 12 residues.

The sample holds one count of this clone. The CDR3 loop reads CASSLGTSGSSYNEQFF. In nucleotides, the CDR3 is TGCGCCAGCAGCTTGGGAACTAGCGGGAGCTCCTACAATGAGCAGTTCTTC. The V gene is TRBV5-1, the J gene TRBJ2-1; 11 nucleotides match TRBD2. Trimming at V came to 0 bases and at J to 0 bases, leaving 2 bases not matched to a gene. Looked up from germline, CDR1 is SGHRS and CDR2 is YFSETQ. The CDR3 loop spans 17 amino acids.

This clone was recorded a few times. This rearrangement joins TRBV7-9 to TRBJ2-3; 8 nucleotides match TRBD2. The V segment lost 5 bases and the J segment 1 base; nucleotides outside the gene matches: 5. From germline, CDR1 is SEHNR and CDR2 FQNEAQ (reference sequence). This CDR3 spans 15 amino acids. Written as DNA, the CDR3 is TGTGCCAGCAGCCCGGCGGGGGGAGGCACAGATACGCAGTATTTT. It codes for CASSPAGGGTDTQYF.

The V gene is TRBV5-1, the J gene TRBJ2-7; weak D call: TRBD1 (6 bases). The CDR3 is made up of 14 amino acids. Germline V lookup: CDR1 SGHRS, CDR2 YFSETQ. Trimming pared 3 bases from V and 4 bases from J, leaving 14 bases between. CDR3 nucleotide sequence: TGCGCCAGCAGCTCCGAAACAGGGTTGTACGAGCAGTACTTC. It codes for CASSSETGLYEQYF.

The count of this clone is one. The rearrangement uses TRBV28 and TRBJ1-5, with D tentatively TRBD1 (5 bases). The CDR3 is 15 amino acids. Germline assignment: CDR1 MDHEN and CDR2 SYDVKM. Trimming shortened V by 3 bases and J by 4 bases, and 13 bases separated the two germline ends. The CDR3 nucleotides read TGTGCCAGCAGTTTGCCTGGGGCCGGGAATCAGCCCCAGCATTTT. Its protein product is CASSLPGAGNQPQHF.

The CDR3 coding sequence is TGTGCCAGCAGCTTAGCAGGGGACACTGAAGCTTTCTTT. Encoded protein: CASSLAGDTEAFF. The rearrangement uses TRBV7-2 and TRBJ1-1, with D possibly TRBD1 on 5 matching bases. Between the trimmed V and J ends, which lost 0 bases and 3 bases, there was a span of 5 bases. The germline V gene has CDR1 SGHTA and CDR2 FQGNSA. The CDR3 contains 13 residues. The whole variable domain, remainder taken from reference TRBV7-2 and TRBJ1-1, is GAGVSQSPSNKVTEKGKDVELRCDPISGHTALYWYRQSLGQGLEFLIYFQGNSAPDKSGLPSDRFSAERTGGSVSTLTIQRTQQEDSAVYLCASSLAGDTEAFFGQGTRLTVV.

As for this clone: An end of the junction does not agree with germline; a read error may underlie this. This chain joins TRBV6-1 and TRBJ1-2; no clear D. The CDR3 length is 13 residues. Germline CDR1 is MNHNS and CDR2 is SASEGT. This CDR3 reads CASREGPPAGYTF. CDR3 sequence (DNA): TGTGCCAGCAGGGAAGGCCCCCCAGCGGGCTACACCTTC.

The CDR3 DNA sequence: TGTGCCACTTCGCTTAACACAGATACGCAGTATTTT. It specifies CATSLNTDTQYF. The V call is TRBV28, the J call TRBJ2-3, with D uncertain. The CDR3 runs to 12 residues. Germline CDR1 MDHEN, CDR2 SYDVKM. Between the trimmed V and J ends, which lost 10 bases and 2 bases, there was a span of 10 bases.

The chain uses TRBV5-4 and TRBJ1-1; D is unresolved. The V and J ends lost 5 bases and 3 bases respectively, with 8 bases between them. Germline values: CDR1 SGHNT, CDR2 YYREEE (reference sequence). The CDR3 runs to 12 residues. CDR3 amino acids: CASSRPYTEAFF. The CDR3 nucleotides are TGTGCCAGCAGTCGCCCTTACACTGAAGCTTTCTTT. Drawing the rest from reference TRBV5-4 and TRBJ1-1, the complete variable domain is ETGVTQSPTHLIKTRGQQVTLRCSSQSGHNTVSWYQQALGQGPQFIFQYYREEENGRGNFPPRFSGLQFPNYSSELNVNALELDDSALYLCASSRPYTEAFFGQGTRLTVV.

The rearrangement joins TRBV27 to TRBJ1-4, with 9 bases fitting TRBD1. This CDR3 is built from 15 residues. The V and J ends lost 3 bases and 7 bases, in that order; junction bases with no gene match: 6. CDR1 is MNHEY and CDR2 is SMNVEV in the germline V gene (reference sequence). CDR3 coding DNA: TGTGCCAGCAGTTTCGCCGGGACAGGGCGTGAAAAACTGTTTTTT. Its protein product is CASSFAGTGREKLFF.

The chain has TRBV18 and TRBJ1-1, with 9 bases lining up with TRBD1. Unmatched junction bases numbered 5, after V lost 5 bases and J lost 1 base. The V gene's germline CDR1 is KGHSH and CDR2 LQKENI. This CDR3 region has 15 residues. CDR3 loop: CASSLGQGWNTEAFF. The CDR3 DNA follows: TGTGCCAGCTCATTGGGACAGGGATGGAACACTGAAGCTTTCTTT.

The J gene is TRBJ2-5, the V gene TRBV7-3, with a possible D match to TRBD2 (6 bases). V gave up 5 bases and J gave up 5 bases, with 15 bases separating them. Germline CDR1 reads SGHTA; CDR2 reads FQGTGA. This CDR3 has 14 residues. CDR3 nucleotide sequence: TGTGCCAGCAGCGCGGGACTCCGAGGGGAGACCCAGTACTTC. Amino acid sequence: CASSAGLRGETQYF.

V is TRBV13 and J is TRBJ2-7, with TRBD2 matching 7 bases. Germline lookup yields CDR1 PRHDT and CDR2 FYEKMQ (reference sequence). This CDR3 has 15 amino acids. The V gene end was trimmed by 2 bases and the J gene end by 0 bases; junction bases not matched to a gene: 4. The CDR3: CASSLTGLPSYEQYF. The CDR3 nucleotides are TGTGCCAGCAGCTTAACGGGACTACCCTCCTACGAGCAGTACTTC.